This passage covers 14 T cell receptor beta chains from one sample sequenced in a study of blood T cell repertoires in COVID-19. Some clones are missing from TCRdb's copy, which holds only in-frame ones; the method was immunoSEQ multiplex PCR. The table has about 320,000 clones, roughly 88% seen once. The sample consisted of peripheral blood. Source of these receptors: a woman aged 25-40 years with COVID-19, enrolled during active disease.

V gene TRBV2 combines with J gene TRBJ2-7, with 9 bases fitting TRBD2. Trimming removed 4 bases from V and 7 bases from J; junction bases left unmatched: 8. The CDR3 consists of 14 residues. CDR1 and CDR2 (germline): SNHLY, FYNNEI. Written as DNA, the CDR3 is TGTGCCAGCAGTGTAGGACTAGCGTCAGGGGAGCAGTACGTC. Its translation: CASSVGLASGEQYV.

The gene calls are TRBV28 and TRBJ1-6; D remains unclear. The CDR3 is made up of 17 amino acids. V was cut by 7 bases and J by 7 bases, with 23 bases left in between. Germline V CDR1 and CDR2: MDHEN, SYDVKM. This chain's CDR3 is CASTPRGWPRGNSPLHF. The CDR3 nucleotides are TGTGCCAGCACCCCTCGTGGGTGGCCCCGAGGGAATTCACCCCTCCACTTT.

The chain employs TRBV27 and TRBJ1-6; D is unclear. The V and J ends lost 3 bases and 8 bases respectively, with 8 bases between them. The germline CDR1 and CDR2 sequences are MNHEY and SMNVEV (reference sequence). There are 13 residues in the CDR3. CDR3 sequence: CASSFQRHSPLHF. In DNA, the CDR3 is TGTGCCAGCAGTTTTCAGAGGCATTCACCCCTCCACTTT.

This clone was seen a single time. CDR3 amino acids: CASSRTGGLEQYV. CDR3 DNA: TGTGCCAGCAGCCGTACGGGGGGTCTCGAGCAGTACGTC. V and J are TRBV6-5 and TRBJ2-7; 7 bases fit TRBD2. The J segment lost 6 bases and the V segment lost 6 bases, leaving 8 bases of the junction unmatched. The CDR3 runs to 13 residues. Germline CDR1 reads MNHEY; CDR2 reads SVGAGI.

The CDR3 reads CASSPQLAGGFVRTDTQYF. The CDR3 DNA reads as TGTGCCAGCAGTCCTCAACTAGCGGGGGGCTTCGTTCGCACAGATACGCAGTATTTT. J is TRBJ2-3 and V is TRBV27; 12 positions match TRBD2. The V and J ends lost 5 bases and 1 base, in that order; junction bases with no gene match: 13. The CDR3 length is 19 residues. Germline-derived CDR1 and CDR2 are MNHEY and SMNVEV (reference sequence).

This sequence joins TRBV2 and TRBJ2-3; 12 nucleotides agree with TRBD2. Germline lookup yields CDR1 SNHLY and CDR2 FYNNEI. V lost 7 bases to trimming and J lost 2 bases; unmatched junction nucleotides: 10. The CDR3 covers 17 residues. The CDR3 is CASNPGLAGTYTDTQYF. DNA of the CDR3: TGTGCCAGCAACCCCGGACTAGCGGGGACTTACACAGATACGCAGTATTTT.

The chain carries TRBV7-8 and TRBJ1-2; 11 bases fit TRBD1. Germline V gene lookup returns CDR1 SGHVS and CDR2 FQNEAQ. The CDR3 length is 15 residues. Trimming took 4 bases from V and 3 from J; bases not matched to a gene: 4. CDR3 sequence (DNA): TGTGCCAGCAGCTCGGACAGGGGGCTAGACTATGGCTACACCTTC. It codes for CASSSDRGLDYGYTF. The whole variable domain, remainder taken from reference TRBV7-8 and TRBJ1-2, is GAGVSQSPRYKVAKRGQDVALRCDPISGHVSLFWYQQALGQGPEFLTYFQNEAQLDKSGLPSDRFFAERPEGSVSTLKIQRTQQEDSAVYLCASSSDRGLDYGYTFGSGTRLTVV.

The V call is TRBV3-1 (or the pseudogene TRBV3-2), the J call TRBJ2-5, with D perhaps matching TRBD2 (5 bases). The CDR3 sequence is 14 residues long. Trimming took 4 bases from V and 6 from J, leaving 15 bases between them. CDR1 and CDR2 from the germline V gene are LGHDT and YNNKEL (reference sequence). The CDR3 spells CASSPDYEFQTQYF. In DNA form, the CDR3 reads TGTGCCAGCAGCCCCGACTATGAATTTCAGACCCAGTACTTC.

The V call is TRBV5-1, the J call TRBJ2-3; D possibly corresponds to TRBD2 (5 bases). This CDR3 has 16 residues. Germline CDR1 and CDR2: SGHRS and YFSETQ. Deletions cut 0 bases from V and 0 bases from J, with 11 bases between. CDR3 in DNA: TGCGCCAGCAGCTTGGGAGCGGTGATTAGCACAGATACGCAGTATTTT. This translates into CASSLGAVISTDTQYF. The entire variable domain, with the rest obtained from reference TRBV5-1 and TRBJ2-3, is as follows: KAGVTQTPRYLIKTRGQQVTLSCSPISGHRSVSWYQQTPGQGLQFLFEYFSETQRNKGNFPGRFSGRQFSNSRSEMNVSTLELGDSALYLCASSLGAVISTDTQYFGPGTRLTVL.

This CDR3 is CASSFTSPPGPGHEKLFF. CDR3 in DNA: TGTGCCAGCAGCTTCACTTCCCCTCCAGGACCAGGGCATGAAAAACTGTTTTTT. The V and J genes are TRBV7-8 and TRBJ1-4; tentatively, D is TRBD1 (5 bases). From germline, CDR1 is SGHVS and CDR2 FQNEAQ. There are 18 residues in the CDR3. V lost 3 bases to trimming and J lost 6 bases, with 23 bases between them.

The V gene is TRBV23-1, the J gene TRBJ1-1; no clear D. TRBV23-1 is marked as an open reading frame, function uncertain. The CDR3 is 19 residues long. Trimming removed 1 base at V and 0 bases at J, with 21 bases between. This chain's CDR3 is CASSQFFSFKSLLNTEAFF. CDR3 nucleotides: TGCGCCAGCAGTCAATTTTTTTCGTTTAAATCACTTTTGAACACTGAAGCTTTCTTT.

The CDR3 bases are TGTGCCAGCAGAAATCAGGGGAGCAATCAGCCCCAGCATTTT. Protein: CASRNQGSNQPQHF. The rearrangement uses TRBV28 and TRBJ1-5; tentatively, D is TRBD1 (6 bases). This CDR3 spans 14 amino acids. The V gene lost 6 bases and the J gene lost 1 base, with 10 bases spanning the gap. Germline CDR1 and CDR2: MDHEN and SYDVKM. The entire variable domain, with the rest obtained from reference TRBV28 and TRBJ1-5, is as follows: DVKVTQSSRYLVKRTGEKVFLECVQDMDHENMFWYRQDPGLGLRLIYFSYDVKMKEKGDIPEGYSVSREKKERFSLILESASTNQTSMYLCASRNQGSNQPQHFGDGTRLSIL.

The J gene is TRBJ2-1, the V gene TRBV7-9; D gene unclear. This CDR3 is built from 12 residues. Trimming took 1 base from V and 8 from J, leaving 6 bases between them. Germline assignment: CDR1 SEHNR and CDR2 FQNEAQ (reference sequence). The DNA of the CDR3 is TGTGCCAGCAGCTTAGGGCAGGATGAGCAGTTCTTC. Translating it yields CASSLGQDEQFF.

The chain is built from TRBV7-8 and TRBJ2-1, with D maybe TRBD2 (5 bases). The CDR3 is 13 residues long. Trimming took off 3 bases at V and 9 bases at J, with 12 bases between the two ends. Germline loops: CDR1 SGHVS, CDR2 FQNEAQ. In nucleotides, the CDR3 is TGTGCCAGCAGCTTCGCTAGCCACGGTGAGCAGTTCTTC. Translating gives CASSFASHGEQFF. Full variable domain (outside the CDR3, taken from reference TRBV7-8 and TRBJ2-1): GAGVSQSPRYKVAKRGQDVALRCDPISGHVSLFWYQQALGQGPEFLTYFQNEAQLDKSGLPSDRFFAERPEGSVSTLKIQRTQQEDSAVYLCASSFASHGEQFFGPGTRLTVL.